This T cell receptor beta chain was captured by sequencing in a study of human CD8 memory T cell subsets. Germline V lookup: CDR1 MNHEY, CDR2 SMNVEV (reference sequence). The CDR3 covers 15 residues. UMI-labeled 5' RACE was the method by which TCR beta libraries were made. TCRdb re-analyzed the 5' RACE reads; it lists each CDR3 protein once, without DNA. The sample data list about 6,200 distinct CDR3 sequences. By negative magnetic separation, total CD8+ T cells were enriched. General study results and limits: Stem-like memory T cell repertoires barely overlapped those of precursor exhausted T cells.

Concerning this clonotype: As yet, its antigen is unknown.

The rearrangement links TRBV27 to TRBJ2-1; TCRdb outputs TRBD1, but without DNA this stays unchecked. The sequencing input was CD8+ effector memory T cells (TEM) sorted from PBMCs. Subset denoted: effector memory CD8 T cells, CCR7- CD45RO+ CD95+. This clonotype was obtained from a human donor in good health. The CDR3 here is CASSLWSRGDNEQFF.